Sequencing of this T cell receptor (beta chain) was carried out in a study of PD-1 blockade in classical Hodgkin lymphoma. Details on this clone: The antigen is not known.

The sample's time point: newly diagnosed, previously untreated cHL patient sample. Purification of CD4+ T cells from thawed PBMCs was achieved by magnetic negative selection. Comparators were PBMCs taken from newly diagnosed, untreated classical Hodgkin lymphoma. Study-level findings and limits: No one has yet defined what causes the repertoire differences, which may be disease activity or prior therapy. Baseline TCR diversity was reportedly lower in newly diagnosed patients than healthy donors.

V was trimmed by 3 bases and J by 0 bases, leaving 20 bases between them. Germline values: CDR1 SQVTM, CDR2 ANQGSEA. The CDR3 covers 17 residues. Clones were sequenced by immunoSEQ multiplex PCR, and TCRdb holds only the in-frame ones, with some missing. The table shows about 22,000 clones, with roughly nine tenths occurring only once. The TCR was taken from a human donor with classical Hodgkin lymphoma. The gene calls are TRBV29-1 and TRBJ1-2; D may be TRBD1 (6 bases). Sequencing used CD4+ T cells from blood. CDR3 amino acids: CSVEVPGGSLANYGYTF. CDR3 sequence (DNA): TGCAGCGTTGAGGTACCGGGGGGCTCGTTGGCTAACTATGGCTACACCTTC.